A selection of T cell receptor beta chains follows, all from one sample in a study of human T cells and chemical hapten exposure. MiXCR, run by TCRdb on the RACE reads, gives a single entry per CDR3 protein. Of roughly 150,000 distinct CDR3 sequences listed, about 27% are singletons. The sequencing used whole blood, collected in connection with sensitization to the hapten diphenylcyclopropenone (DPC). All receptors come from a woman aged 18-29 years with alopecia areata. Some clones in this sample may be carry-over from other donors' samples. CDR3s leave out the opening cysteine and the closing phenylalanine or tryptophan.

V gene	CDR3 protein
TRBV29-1	SVEGEGALNTEAF
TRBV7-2	ASSLSAGVTEAF
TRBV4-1	ASSQGTGTMNTEAF
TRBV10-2	ASSDGQEYNEQF
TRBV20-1	SARGEETQY
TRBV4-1	ASSQAIGGVTGELF
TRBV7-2	ASSSAFPIYNEQF
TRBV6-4	ASSELAGGPRF
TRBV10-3	AISDPGSSSYEQY
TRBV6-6	ASNPTGALYEQY
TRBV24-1	ATSDLGPNQPQH
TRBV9	ASSVGGGTNTEAF
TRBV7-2	ASGRLAGFITDTQY
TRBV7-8	ASSLETNTEAF
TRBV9	ASGLAGFNEQF
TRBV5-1	ASRPPGLLYEQY
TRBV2	ASEKDVNYGYT
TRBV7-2	ASSLAQSNQPQH
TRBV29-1	SVTSTGRGEKLF
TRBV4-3	ASSPAPGTGKNGYT
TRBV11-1	ASKKNSKNEKLF
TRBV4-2	ASRTGETEAF
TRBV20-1	SARGTTSGYPPETQY
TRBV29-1	SAGGHGYT
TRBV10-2	ASSESNEQY
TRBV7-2	ASSPRTGGNEAF
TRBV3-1	ASSQGDGVIGF
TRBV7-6	ASSPLSPSGANVLT
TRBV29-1	SVEGQGREKLF
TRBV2	ASMEQGQPQH
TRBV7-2	ASSWTGVGYT
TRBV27	ASSLSRGAYNEQF
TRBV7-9	ASSPTSGSSNEQY
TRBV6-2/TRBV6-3	ASRSSRQGDGELF
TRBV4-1	ASSQNGANGYT
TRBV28	ASSSRLELVTPLH
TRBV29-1	SVDKAVGYT
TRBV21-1	ASSKPETQY
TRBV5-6	ASSLFRGPQETQY
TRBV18	ASSPLEGGNEQF
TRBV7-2	ASSSPGLANNEQF
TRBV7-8	ASSLVGRSGANVLT
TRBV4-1	ASSQDTPLQGGRAF
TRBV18	ASSPLAGRLDNEQF
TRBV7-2	ASSFASSSYNEQF
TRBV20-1	SARRSLGEAGELF
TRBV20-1	SARIGVTNTEAF
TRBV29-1	SVEVGTGSYEQY
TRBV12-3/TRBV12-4	ASSLYGSYSNQPQH
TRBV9	ASSVTRANTGELF
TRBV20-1	SAWDRVGEAF
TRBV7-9	ASSHKLAGGLSTDTQY